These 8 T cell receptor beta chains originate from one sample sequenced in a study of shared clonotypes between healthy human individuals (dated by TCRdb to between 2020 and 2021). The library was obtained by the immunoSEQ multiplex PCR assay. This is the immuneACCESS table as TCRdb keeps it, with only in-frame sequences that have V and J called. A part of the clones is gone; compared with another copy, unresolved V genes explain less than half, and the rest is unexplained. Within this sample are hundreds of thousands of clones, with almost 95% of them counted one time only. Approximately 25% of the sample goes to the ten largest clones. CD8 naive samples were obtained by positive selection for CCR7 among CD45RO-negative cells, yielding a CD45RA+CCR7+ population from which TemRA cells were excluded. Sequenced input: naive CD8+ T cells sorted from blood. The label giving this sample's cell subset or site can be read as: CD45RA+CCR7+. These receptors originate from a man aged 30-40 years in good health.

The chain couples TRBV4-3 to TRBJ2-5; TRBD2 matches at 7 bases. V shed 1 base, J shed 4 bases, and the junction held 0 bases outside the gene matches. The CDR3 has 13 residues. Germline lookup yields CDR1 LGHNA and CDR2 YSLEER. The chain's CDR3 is CASSQGGGETQYF. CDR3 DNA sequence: TGCGCCAGCAGCCAAGGGGGGGGAGAGACCCAGTACTTC.

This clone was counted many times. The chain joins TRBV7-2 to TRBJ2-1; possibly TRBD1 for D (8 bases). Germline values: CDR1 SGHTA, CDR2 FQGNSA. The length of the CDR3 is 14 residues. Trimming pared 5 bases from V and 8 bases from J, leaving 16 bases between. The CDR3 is CASSTYRGGYEQFF. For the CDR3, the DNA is TGTGCCAGCAGCACGTACAGGGGGGGCTATGAGCAGTTCTTC.

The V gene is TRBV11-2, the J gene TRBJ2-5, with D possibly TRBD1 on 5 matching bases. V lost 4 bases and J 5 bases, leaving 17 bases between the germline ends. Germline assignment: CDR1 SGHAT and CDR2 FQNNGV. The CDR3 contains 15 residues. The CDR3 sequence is CASSSNLQVIETQYF. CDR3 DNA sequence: TGTGCCAGCAGCTCAAACTTACAGGTTATCGAGACCCAGTACTTC.

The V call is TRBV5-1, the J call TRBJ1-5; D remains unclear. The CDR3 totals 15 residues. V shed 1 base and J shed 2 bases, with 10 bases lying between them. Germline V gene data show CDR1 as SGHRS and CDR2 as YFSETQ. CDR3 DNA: TGCGCCAGCAGCTTGTACAGCGACGGCAATCAGCCCCAGCATTTT. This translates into CASSLYSDGNQPQHF.

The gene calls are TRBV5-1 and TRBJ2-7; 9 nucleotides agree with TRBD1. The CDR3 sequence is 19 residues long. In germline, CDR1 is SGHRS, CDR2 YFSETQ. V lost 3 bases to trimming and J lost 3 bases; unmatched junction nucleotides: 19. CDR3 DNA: TGCGCCAGCAGCTACAATATGGGCCCGGGACAGGGACTTCACTACGAGCAGTACTTC. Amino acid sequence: CASSYNMGPGQGLHYEQYF.

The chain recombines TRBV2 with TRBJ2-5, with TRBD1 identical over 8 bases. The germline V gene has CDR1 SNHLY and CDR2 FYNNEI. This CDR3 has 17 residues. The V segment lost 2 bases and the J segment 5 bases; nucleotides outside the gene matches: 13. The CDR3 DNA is TGTGCCAGCAGTGAATCTGGTACAGGGGGGTCGTGGGAGACCCAGTACTTC. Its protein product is CASSESGTGGSWETQYF.

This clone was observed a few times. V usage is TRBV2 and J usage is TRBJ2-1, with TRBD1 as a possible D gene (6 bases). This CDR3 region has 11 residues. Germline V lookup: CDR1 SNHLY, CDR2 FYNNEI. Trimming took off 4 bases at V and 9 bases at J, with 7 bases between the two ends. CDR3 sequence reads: CASSVGAEQFF. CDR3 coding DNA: TGTGCCAGCAGTGTGGGGGCTGAGCAGTTCTTC. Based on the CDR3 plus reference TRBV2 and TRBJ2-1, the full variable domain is EPEVTQTPSHQVTQMGQEVILRCVPISNHLYFYWYRQILGQKVEFLVSFYNNEISEKSEIFDDQFSVERPDGSNFTLKIRSTKLEDSAMYFCASSVGAEQFFGPGTRLTVL.

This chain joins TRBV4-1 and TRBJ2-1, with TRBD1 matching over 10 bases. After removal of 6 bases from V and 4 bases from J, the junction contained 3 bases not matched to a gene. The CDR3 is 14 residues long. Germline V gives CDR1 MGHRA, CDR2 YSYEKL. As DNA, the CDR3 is TGCGCCAGCAGTACGGGACAGGGGTACAATGAGCAGTTCTTC. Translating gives CASSTGQGYNEQFF.